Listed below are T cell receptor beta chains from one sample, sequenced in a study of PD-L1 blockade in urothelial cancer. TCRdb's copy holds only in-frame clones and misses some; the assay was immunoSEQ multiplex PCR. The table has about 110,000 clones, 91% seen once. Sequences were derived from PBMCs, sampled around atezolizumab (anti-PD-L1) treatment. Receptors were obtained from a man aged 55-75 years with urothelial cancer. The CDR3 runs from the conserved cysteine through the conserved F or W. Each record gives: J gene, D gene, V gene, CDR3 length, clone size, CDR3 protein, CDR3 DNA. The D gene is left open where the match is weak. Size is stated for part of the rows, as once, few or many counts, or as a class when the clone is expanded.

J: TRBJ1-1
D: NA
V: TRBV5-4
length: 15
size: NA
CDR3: CASSPPAGGNTEAFF
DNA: TGTGCCAGCAGCCCACCGGCGGGGGGTAACACTGAAGCTTTCTTT

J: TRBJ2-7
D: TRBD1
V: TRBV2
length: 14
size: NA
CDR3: CASSGGQGAGEQYF
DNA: TGTGCCAGCAGTGGGGGACAGGGGGCCGGCGAGCAGTACTTC

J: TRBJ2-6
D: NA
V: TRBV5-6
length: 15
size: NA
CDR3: CASSLRWSGANVLTF
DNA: TGTGCCAGCAGCCTCCGGTGGTCTGGGGCCAACGTCCTGACTTTC

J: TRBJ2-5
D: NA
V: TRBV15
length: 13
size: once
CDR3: CATSRGGYETQYF
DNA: TGTGCCACCAGCAGAGGAGGGTACGAGACCCAGTACTTC

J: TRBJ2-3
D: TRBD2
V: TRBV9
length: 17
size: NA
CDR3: CASSPERSGGPTDTQYF
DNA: TGTGCCAGCAGCCCAGAAAGGAGCGGGGGTCCCACAGATACGCAGTATTTT

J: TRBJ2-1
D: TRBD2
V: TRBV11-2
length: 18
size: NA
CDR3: CASSLGSSGSGAYNEQFF
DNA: TGTGCCAGCAGCTTAGGTTCTAGCGGGAGTGGCGCCTACAATGAGCAGTTCTTC

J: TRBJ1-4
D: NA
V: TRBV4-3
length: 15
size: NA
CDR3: CASSQGRGFNEKLFF
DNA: TGCGCCAGCAGCCAAGGACGCGGGTTTAATGAAAAACTGTTTTTT

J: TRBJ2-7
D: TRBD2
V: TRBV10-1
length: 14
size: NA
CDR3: CASSETSGSYEQYF
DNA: TGCGCCAGCAGTGAGACTAGCGGCTCCTACGAGCAGTACTTC

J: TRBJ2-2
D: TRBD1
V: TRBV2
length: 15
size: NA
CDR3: CASRVGGQGSGELFF
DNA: TGTGCCAGCAGGGTCGGAGGACAGGGTTCCGGGGAGCTGTTTTTT

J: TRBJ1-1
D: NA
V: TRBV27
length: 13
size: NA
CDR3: CASSLGQGSEAFF
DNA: TGTGCCAGCAGTTTAGGGCAGGGCTCTGAAGCTTTCTTT

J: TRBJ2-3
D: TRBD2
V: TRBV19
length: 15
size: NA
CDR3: CASSIQAGEGNTQYF
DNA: TGTGCCAGTAGTATACAGGCGGGAGAAGGGAATACGCAGTATTTT

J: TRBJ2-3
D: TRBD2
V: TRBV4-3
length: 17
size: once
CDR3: CASSQDGTSGRSDTQYF
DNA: TGCGCCAGCAGCCAAGATGGGACTAGCGGGAGATCAGATACGCAGTATTTT

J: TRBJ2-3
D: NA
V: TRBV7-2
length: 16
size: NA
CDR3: CASSLAARANTDTQYF
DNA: TGTGCCAGCAGCTTAGCAGCCCGAGCGAACACAGATACGCAGTATTTT

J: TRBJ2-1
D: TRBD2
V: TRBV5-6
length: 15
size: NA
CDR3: CASRLRTSGYNEQFF
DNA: TGTGCCAGCAGACTTCGGACTAGCGGTTACAATGAGCAGTTCTTC

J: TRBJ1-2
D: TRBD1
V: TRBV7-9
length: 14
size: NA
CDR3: CASSWTGPHYGYTF
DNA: TGTGCCAGCAGCTGGACAGGGCCTCACTATGGCTACACCTTC

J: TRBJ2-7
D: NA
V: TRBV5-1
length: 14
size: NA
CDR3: CASSLRDGSYEQYF
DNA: TGCGCCAGCAGCCTCCGGGACGGGAGCTACGAGCAGTACTTC

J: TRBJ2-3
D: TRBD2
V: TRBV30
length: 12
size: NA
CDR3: CAGRGAFDTQYF
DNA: TGTGCCGGGCGGGGGGCCTTCGATACGCAGTATTTT

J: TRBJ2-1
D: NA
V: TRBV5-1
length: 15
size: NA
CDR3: CASSLGGGSYNEQFF
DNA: TGCGCCAGCAGCTTAGGGGGGGGGTCCTACAATGAGCAGTTCTTC

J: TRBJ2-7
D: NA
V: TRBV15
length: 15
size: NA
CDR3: CATSSGSSLSGEQYF
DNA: TGTGCCACCAGCAGCGGCTCCTCCCTATCAGGAGAGCAGTACTTC

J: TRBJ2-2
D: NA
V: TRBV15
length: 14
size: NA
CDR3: CATKFRDYTGELFF
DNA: TGTGCCACCAAATTTCGGGATTACACCGGGGAGCTGTTTTTT